Below, 31 T cell receptor beta chains from the same sample are listed, as sequenced in a study of T-cell reconstitution after alpha-beta-depleted transplantation in children. For TCRbeta, the library was prepared with unique molecular identifiers. TCRdb re-called the PCR reads through MiXCR, storing one row per CDR3 protein. This sample yields 180,000 or so distinct CDR3 sequences, of which approximately 6.8% are seen a single time; roughly 4.5% belongs to the top ten. Sample: PBMCs, taken before TCRalphabeta/CD19-depleted stem cell transplant. These TCRs come from a girl less than two years old with combined immunodeficiency, due to receive a stem cell transplant.

The sample holds many counts of this clonotype. The chain uses TRBV29-1 and TRBJ2-7; D is undetermined. Trimming left V 0 bases short and J 3 bases short, with 12 bases between. The CDR3 contains 14 residues. Germline V gene data show CDR1 as SQVTM and CDR2 as ANQGSEA. The CDR3 DNA sequence: TGCAGCGTTGAAGATGAGACTCTGAACTACGAGCAGTACTTC. Translation: CSVEDETLNYEQYF.

This clonotype showed up many times. The rearrangement uses TRBV28 and TRBJ2-7; D is ambiguous. Trimming left V 5 bases short and J 3 bases short, with 11 bases between. Looked up from germline, CDR1 is MDHEN and CDR2 is SYDVKM. The CDR3 consists of 13 residues. CDR3 nucleotides: TGTGCCAGCAGTCTCCCCTCTGACTACGAGCAGTACTTC. Protein sequence: CASSLPSDYEQYF.

In this sample, this clonotype turned up many times. V usage is TRBV29-1 and J usage is TRBJ1-1; perhaps TRBD1 as D (5 bases). The germline V gene has CDR1 SQVTM and CDR2 ANQGSEA. The germline V and J ends were trimmed by 2 bases and 4 bases, with 14 bases remaining between them. The CDR3 is 14 amino acids. CDR3 protein: CSVERLAGTTEAFF. In DNA form, the CDR3 reads TGCAGCGTTGAACGGTTGGCAGGGACCACTGAAGCTTTCTTT.

This clonotype showed up many times. The rearrangement links TRBV7-6 to TRBJ1-5, with 10 bases aligning to TRBD1. In germline, CDR1 is SGHVS, CDR2 FNYEAQ. V lost 1 base, J lost 4 bases, and 4 bases stayed unmatched. CDR3 length equals 16 residues. The CDR3 is CASSLGGTGDNQPQHF. The DNA for the CDR3 is TGTGCCAGCAGCTTAGGAGGGACAGGGGATAATCAGCCCCAGCATTTT. The full variable domain, its missing parts supplied by reference TRBV7-6 and TRBJ1-5, is GAGVSQSPRYKVTKRGQDVALRCDPISGHVSLYWYRQALGQGPEFLTYFNYEAQQDKSGLPNDRFSAERPEGSISTLTIQRTEQRDSAMYRCASSLGGTGDNQPQHFGDGTRLSIL.

Ten or more counts support this clonotype. The chain links TRBV29-1 to TRBJ2-1; 11 bases map to TRBD2. Looked up from germline, CDR1 is SQVTM and CDR2 is ANQGSEA. The trim removed 3 bases at V and 4 bases at J, leaving 5 bases unmatched. CDR3 size: 15 residues. The CDR3 is CSVEEGLAVYNEQFF. The CDR3 region has the DNA TGCAGCGTTGAGGAGGGACTAGCGGTATACAATGAGCAGTTCTTC.

This clonotype was recorded at least ten times. The J gene is TRBJ2-7, the V gene TRBV2, with a possible D match to TRBD2 (5 bases). There are 15 residues in the CDR3. Germline lookup yields CDR1 SNHLY and CDR2 FYNNEI. The ends were cut back, 1 base at V and 0 bases at J, with 10 bases in the middle. The CDR3 spells CASSEGPAVSYEQYF. The CDR3 coding sequence is TGTGCCAGCAGTGAAGGCCCAGCGGTCTCCTACGAGCAGTACTTC. Complete variable domain (other parts from reference TRBV2 and TRBJ2-7): EPEVTQTPSHQVTQMGQEVILRCVPISNHLYFYWYRQILGQKVEFLVSFYNNEISEKSEIFDDQFSVERPDGSNFTLKIRSTKLEDSAMYFCASSEGPAVSYEQYFGPGTRLTVT.

This clonotype came up many times. The rearrangement joins TRBV14 to TRBJ2-7; D uncertain. The CDR3 has 12 amino acids. Germline V gives CDR1 SGHDN, CDR2 FVKESK. V lost 0 bases, J lost 4 bases, and 4 bases lay in between. The CDR3 here is CASSQDMYEQYF. For the CDR3, the DNA is TGTGCCAGCAGCCAAGATATGTACGAGCAGTACTTC.

This clonotype was detected many times. This sequence joins TRBV12-3 or TRBV12-4 and TRBJ2-1; 11 bases are shared with TRBD2. V lost 5 bases to trimming and J lost 12 bases; unmatched junction nucleotides: 9. The CDR3 contains 14 residues. CDR3 DNA sequence: TGTGCCAGCAGTCTAAGACTAGCGGGAATGGCGCAGTTCTTC. Protein: CASSLRLAGMAQFF.

In this sample, this clonotype turned up many times. The CDR3 loop reads CASSQDWGTLITNTGELFF. The CDR3 bases are TGCGCCAGCAGCCAAGATTGGGGGACATTGATTACGAACACCGGGGAGCTGTTTTTT. The chain joins TRBV4-3 to TRBJ2-2, with D tentatively TRBD1 (6 bases). This CDR3 is built from 19 residues. Germline loops: CDR1 LGHNA, CDR2 YSLEER. V lost 0 bases and J 0 bases, leaving 17 bases between the germline ends.

This clonotype came up many times. The chain employs TRBV12-3 or TRBV12-4 and TRBJ2-1; TRBD2 matches 15 bases. This CDR3 has 18 amino acids. V lost 5 bases, J lost 0 bases, and 5 bases stayed unmatched. The CDR3 DNA reads TGTGCCAGCAGTCCCGGACTAGCGGGGGGGCACTCCTACAATGAGCAGTTCTTC. Its translation is CASSPGLAGGHSYNEQFF.

This clonotype was seen at least ten times. This chain joins TRBV27 and TRBJ2-1; D uncertain. The CDR3 length is 11 residues. Germline V gene lookup returns CDR1 MNHEY and CDR2 SMNVEV (reference sequence). V lost 5 bases and J lost 3, with 2 bases in between. CDR3 coding DNA: TGTGCCAGCAGTAACTACAATGAGCAGTTCTTC. Encoded protein: CASSNYNEQFF.

This clonotype was seen many times. The rearrangement joins TRBV12-3 or TRBV12-4 to TRBJ2-7; 7 bases fit TRBD1. The CDR3 extends over 14 amino acids. The V gene end was trimmed by 5 bases and the J gene end by 2 bases; junction bases not matched to a gene: 6. The CDR3 spells CASSPGQAPYEQYF. Here the CDR3 DNA reads TGTGCCAGCAGTCCCGGACAGGCCCCCTACGAGCAGTACTTC.

As regards this clonotype: One base away lies a much larger clone, so this may be a sequencing read error. V is TRBV29-1 and J is TRBJ1-4; weak D call: TRBD1 (5 bases). V was trimmed by 3 bases and J by 1 base, leaving 9 bases between them. The CDR3 contains 14 residues. Germline CDR1 is SQVTM and CDR2 is ANQGSEA. CDR3 in amino acids: CSVEGPVTNEKLFF. The DNA of the CDR3 is TGCAGCGTTGAGGGGCCTGTAACTAATGAAAAACTGTTTTTT.

The table lists this clonotype with many counts. The chain recombines TRBV16 with TRBJ2-7; tentative D call: TRBD2 (6 bases). The CDR3 runs 13 residues. The V gene's germline CDR1 is KGHSY and CDR2 FQNENV. The V end lost 7 bases, the J end lost 0 bases, and 10 bases lay between the germline ends. The CDR3 region is CASTRESSYEQYF. DNA of the CDR3: TGTGCCAGCACTCGGGAGTCCTCCTACGAGCAGTACTTC.

This clonotype was observed at least ten times. The chain joins TRBV29-1 to TRBJ2-7, with 8 bases lining up with TRBD2. Germline CDR1 and CDR2: SQVTM and ANQGSEA. V shed 7 bases and J 5 bases; nucleotides not matched to a gene: 1. The CDR3 is made up of 10 amino acids. CDR3: CSAGGDEQYF. CDR3 nucleotides: TGCAGCGCCGGGGGGGACGAGCAGTACTTC.

The rearrangement links TRBV4-3 to TRBJ2-5; 8 bases are a match to TRBD2. The germline V gene encodes CDR1 LGHNA and CDR2 YSLEER. The J segment lost 6 bases and the V segment lost 4 bases, leaving 7 bases of the junction unmatched. This CDR3 region has 14 residues. CDR3 DNA: TGCGCCAGCAGCCCCGCGGGGGGCTGGCAGACCCAGTACTTC. Residues: CASSPAGGWQTQYF.

This clonotype was found many times. The V call is TRBV21-1, the J call TRBJ2-3; the table calls TRBD1, which could not be checked here. TRBV21-1 is termed a pseudogene. The CDR3 runs 18 residues. CDR3 protein: CASSAHRRDRGVADTQYF. CDR3 nucleotides: TGTGCCAGCAGCGCCCACCGGAGGGACAGGGGTGTTGCAGATACGCAGTATTTT.

This clonotype was seen only a few times. The chain couples TRBV19 to TRBJ1-5, with TRBD1 as a possible D gene (6 bases). Germline lookup yields CDR1 LNHDA and CDR2 SQIVND (reference sequence). This CDR3 region has 12 residues. V was clipped by 7 bases and J by 6 bases, with 10 bases between them. As DNA, the CDR3 is TGTGCCAGTAAGGAAGGGGGTCAGCCCCAGCATTTT. Translated, it gives CASKEGGQPQHF.

Ten or more counts support this clonotype. This chain links TRBV5-1 with TRBJ1-2; TRBD1 matches 12 bases. The CDR3 runs to 15 residues. Per germline, CDR1 SGHRS and CDR2 YFSETQ. The trim removed 3 bases at V and 3 bases at J, leaving 3 bases unmatched. The CDR3 region is CASSSGTGGDYGYTF. The CDR3 nucleotides read TGCGCCAGCAGCTCTGGGACAGGGGGCGACTATGGCTACACCTTC.

In its sample, this clonotype was seen many times. V usage is TRBV20-1 and J usage is TRBJ2-1; TRBD2 aligns across 11 bases. Germline lookup yields CDR1 DFQATT and CDR2 SNEGSKA (reference sequence). The CDR3 length is 15 residues. V lost 0 bases, J lost 3 bases, and 1 base stayed unmatched. The CDR3 sequence: CSARELAGVYNEQFF. The CDR3 DNA follows: TGCAGTGCTAGAGAACTAGCGGGAGTCTACAATGAGCAGTTCTTC.

This clonotype showed up many times. This sequence joins TRBV28 and TRBJ1-4, with D uncertain. Germline V gene lookup returns CDR1 MDHEN and CDR2 SYDVKM. V lost 3 bases and J 6 bases, leaving 17 bases between the germline ends. CDR3 size: 16 residues. In DNA, the CDR3 is TGTGCCAGCAGTTTGCCGGCCCCGGGATTATATGAAAAACTGTTTTTT. The encoded protein is CASSLPAPGLYEKLFF.

This clonotype was seen ten or more times. The chain is built from TRBV5-6 and TRBJ2-2; D is ambiguous. Germline CDR1 reads SGHDT; CDR2 reads YYEEEE. The CDR3 length is 13 residues. The ends were cut back, 0 bases at V and 6 bases at J, with 6 bases in the middle. The CDR3: CASSLVFAGELFF. The CDR3 coding sequence is TGTGCCAGCAGCTTGGTGTTCGCCGGGGAGCTGTTTTTT.

The chain carries TRBV12-3 or TRBV12-4 and TRBJ2-3; no definite D call. CDR3 size: 17 residues. V lost 3 bases, J lost 0 bases, and 16 bases lay in between. CDR3 protein: CASSFSPLKKSTDTQYF. The CDR3 DNA reads TGTGCCAGCAGTTTTAGTCCACTAAAGAAGAGCACAGATACGCAGTATTTT.

This clonotype was observed at least ten times. The chain carries TRBV15 and TRBJ1-2, with 10 bases identical to TRBD1. V was pared by 0 bases and J by 4 bases, with 14 bases of the junction left unmatched. Germline V lookup: CDR1 LNHNV, CDR2 YYDKDF (reference sequence). CDR3 length: 19 amino acids. CDR3 residues: CATSRDPPTAGTGVYGYTF. CDR3 bases: TGTGCCACCAGCAGAGATCCCCCTACCGCCGGGACAGGGGTCTATGGCTACACCTTC. Based on the CDR3 plus reference TRBV15 and TRBJ1-2, the full variable domain is DAMVIQNPRYQVTQFGKPVTLSCSQTLNHNVMYWYQQKSSQAPKLLFHYYDKDFNNEADTPDNFQSRRPNTSFCFLDIRSPGLGDTAMYLCATSRDPPTAGTGVYGYTFGSGTRLTVV.

In this sample, this clonotype turned up many times. This chain links TRBV5-1 with TRBJ2-7, with 7 positions matching TRBD1. CDR1 is SGHRS, CDR2 YFSETQ, per germline. Trimming removed 4 bases from V and 2 bases from J; junction bases left unmatched: 9. The CDR3 totals 15 residues. Here the CDR3 DNA reads TGCGCCAGCAGCCTCGGGACAGTTTTTGCCTACGAGCAGTACTTC. Amino acids: CASSLGTVFAYEQYF.

This clonotype was seen ten or more times. The CDR3 loop is CATSGVAVYNEQFF. The CDR3 coding sequence is TGTGCCACCAGTGGGGTAGCGGTTTACAATGAGCAGTTCTTC. The chain is built from TRBV24-1 and TRBJ2-1; D possibly corresponds to TRBD2 (6 bases). CDR1 KGHDR and CDR2 SFDVKD come from the germline V gene. The length of the CDR3 is 14 residues. V was cut by 5 bases and J by 4 bases, with 11 bases left in between.

This clonotype was seen a handful of times. The chain recombines TRBV18 with TRBJ2-7, with 8 bases matching TRBD1. The CDR3 sequence is 16 residues long. CDR1 is KGHSH, CDR2 LQKENI, per germline. The ends lost 3 bases at V and 2 bases at J; junction bases unmatched: 9. CDR3 sequence reads: CASSPLFRGLPYEQYF. The CDR3 DNA follows: TGTGCCAGCTCACCGCTATTCAGGGGGCTCCCCTACGAGCAGTACTTC.

There are many counts of this clonotype. In DNA form, the CDR3 reads TGTGCCACCAGTGATTTTACCGGGGCCAACGTCCTGACTTTC. Translation: CATSDFTGANVLTF. V gene TRBV24-1 combines with J gene TRBJ2-6; D not resolved. The germline V and J ends were trimmed by 1 base and 4 bases, with 4 bases remaining between them. CDR1 and CDR2 from the germline V gene are KGHDR and SFDVKD. This CDR3 has 14 residues.

The chain has TRBV30 and TRBJ2-3, with 11 bases identical to TRBD2. The CDR3 loop spans 17 amino acids. Trimming removed 3 bases from V and 2 bases from J; junction bases left unmatched: 10. Looked up from germline, CDR1 is GTSNPN and CDR2 is SVGIG (reference sequence). Here the CDR3 reads CAWSLRLAGSYTDTQYF. DNA for the CDR3: TGTGCCTGGAGCCTGCGACTAGCGGGGAGTTACACAGATACGCAGTATTTT. Full variable domain (remainder filled in from reference TRBV30 and TRBJ2-3): SQTIHQWPATLVQPVGSPLSLECTVEGTSNPNLYWYRQAAGRGLQLLFYSVGIGQISSEVPQNLSASRPQDRQFILSSKKLLLSDSGFYLCAWSLRLAGSYTDTQYFGPGTRLTVL.

This clonotype was observed many times. The chain joins TRBV2 to TRBJ2-1, with 12 bases lining up with TRBD1. The CDR3 spans 13 residues. Germline values: CDR1 SNHLY, CDR2 FYNNEI. J was trimmed by 8 bases and V by 11 bases; bases with no gene match: 7. In DNA form, the CDR3 reads TGTGCCTCTACCAGGGACAGGGGGCATGAGCAGTTCTTC. Its protein is CASTRDRGHEQFF. Variable domain in full (rest from reference TRBV2 and TRBJ2-1): EPEVTQTPSHQVTQMGQEVILRCVPISNHLYFYWYRQILGQKVEFLVSFYNNEISEKSEIFDDQFSVERPDGSNFTLKIRSTKLEDSAMYFCASTRDRGHEQFFGPGTRLTVL.

This clonotype has a count of ten or more. The rearrangement links TRBV12-3 or TRBV12-4 to TRBJ1-5; maybe TRBD1 (6 bases). The CDR3 sequence is 14 residues long. Trimming cost V 1 base and J 5 bases, with 9 bases left between them. The CDR3 spells CASSLGSGDQPQHF. The CDR3 region has the DNA TGTGCCAGCAGTTTAGGATCAGGGGATCAGCCCCAGCATTTT.